This section outlines one T cell receptor (beta chain) sequence together with its context. As yet, its antigen is unknown. This record belongs to a study of T cells in localized non-small cell lung cancer. Study-wide findings and caveats: The study sequenced only one region of the tumor. As a result, intratumor heterogeneity could not be excluded and remains possible. Turning up in adjacent lung were a median approximately 60 of the top 100 tumor clones. Longer overall survival accompanied higher blood T cell density. The study found T cell clonality highest in uninvolved adjacent lung, above tumor.

CDR3 length equals 13 residues. From germline, CDR1 is SGHRS and CDR2 YFSETQ. V gave up 4 bases and J gave up 4 bases; unmatched junction bases: 3. Using immunoSEQ multiplex PCR, the repertoire was profiled, and TCRdb retains in-frame clones only, with some absent. In the table there are tens of thousands of clones, about four fifths of which are singletons. The clonotype comes from a man aged 40 to 70 with stage II lung adenocarcinoma. This sequence joins TRBV5-1 and TRBJ2-3; 7 bases agree with TRBD1. The sample here was PBMCs, taken before any cancer treatment. CDR3 nucleotide sequence: TGCGCCAGCAGCCGACAGGGTTCAGATACGCAGTATTTT. Amino acids: CASSRQGSDTQYF.